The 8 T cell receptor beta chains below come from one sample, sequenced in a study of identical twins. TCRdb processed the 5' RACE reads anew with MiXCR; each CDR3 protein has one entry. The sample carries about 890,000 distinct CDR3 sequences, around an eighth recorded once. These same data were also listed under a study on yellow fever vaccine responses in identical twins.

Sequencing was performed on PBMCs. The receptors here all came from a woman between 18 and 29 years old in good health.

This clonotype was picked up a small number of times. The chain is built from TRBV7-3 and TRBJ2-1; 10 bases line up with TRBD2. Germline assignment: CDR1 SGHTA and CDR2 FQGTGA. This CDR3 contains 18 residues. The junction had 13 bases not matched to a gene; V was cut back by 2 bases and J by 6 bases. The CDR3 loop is CASSLAFSGLAGVNEQFF. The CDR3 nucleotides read TGTGCCAGCAGCTTAGCGTTCTCTGGTCTAGCGGGAGTCAATGAGCAGTTCTTC.

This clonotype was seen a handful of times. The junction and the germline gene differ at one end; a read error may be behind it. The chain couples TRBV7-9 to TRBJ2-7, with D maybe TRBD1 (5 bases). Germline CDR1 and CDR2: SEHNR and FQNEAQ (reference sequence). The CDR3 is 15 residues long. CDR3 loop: CASSLRTGHINHKEF. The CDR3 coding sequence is TGTGCCAGCAGCTTAAGAACAGGCCACATTAATCATAAGGAATTC.

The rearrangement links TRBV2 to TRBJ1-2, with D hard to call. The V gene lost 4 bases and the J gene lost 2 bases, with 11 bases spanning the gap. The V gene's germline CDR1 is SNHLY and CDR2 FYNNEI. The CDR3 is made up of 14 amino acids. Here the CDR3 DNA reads TGTGCCAGCAGTGTGGGCCAAGGGAACTATGGCTACACCTTC. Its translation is CASSVGQGNYGYTF.

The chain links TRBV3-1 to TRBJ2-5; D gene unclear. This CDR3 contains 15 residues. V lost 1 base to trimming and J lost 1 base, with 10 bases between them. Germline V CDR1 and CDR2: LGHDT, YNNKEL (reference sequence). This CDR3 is CASSQALGIQETQYF. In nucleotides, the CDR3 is TGTGCCAGCAGCCAAGCGCTCGGAATCCAAGAGACCCAGTACTTC.

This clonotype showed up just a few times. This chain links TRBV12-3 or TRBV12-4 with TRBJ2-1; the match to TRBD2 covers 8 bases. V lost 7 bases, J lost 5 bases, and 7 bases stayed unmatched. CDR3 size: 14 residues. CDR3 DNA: TGTGCCAGCACCCGACTAGCGTATCACAATGAGCAGTTCTTC. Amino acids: CASTRLAYHNEQFF.

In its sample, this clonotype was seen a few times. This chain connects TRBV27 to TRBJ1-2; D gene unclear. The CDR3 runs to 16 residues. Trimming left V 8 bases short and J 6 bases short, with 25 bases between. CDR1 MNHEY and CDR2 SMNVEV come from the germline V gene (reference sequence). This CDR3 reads CASRSVGNIPRDGYTF. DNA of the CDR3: TGTGCCAGCCGCTCGGTGGGGAACATCCCCCGCGATGGCTACACCTTC.

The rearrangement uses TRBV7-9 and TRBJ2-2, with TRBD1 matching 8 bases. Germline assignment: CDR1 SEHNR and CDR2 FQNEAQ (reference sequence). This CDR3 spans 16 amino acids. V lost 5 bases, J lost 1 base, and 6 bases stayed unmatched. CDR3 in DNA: TGTGCCAGCAGCCCACCCGGGACAGGGAACACCGGGGAGCTGTTTTTT. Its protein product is CASSPPGTGNTGELFF.

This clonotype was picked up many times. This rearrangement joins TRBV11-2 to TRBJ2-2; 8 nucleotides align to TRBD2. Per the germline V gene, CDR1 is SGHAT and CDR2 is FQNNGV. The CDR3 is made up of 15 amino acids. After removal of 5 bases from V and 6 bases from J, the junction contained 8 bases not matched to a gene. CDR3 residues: CASSTHPGGPGELFF. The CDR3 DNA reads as TGTGCCAGCAGCACCCACCCGGGGGGGCCCGGGGAGCTGTTTTTT.